The 10 T cell receptor beta chains presented below share a single source sample, sequenced in a study of blood T cell repertoires in COVID-19. The repertoire was sequenced with immunoSEQ multiplex PCR; TCRdb's copy has only in-frame clones and lacks some. The sample lists tens of thousands of clones; about four fifths were seen once. Material: peripheral blood. The receptors derive from a woman aged 55 to 70 with acute or convalescent COVID-19.

This chain links TRBV11-2 with TRBJ2-3; TRBD2 agrees at 15 bases. J was trimmed by 4 bases and V by 4 bases; bases with no gene match: 9. Germline values: CDR1 SGHAT, CDR2 FQNNGV. CDR3 length: 18 amino acids. The CDR3 sequence is CASSSRWTSGGDADTQYF. In DNA, the CDR3 is TGTGCCAGCAGCTCCCGATGGACTAGCGGGGGGGACGCAGATACGCAGTATTTT. The variable domain in full, completed from reference TRBV11-2 and TRBJ2-3, reads EAGVAQSPRYKIIEKRQSVAFWCNPISGHATLYWYQQILGQGPKLLIQFQNNGVVDDSQLPKDRFSAERLKGVDSTLKIQPAKLEDSAVYLCASSSRWTSGGDADTQYFGPGTRLTVL.

The chain couples TRBV5-1 to TRBJ2-5; D may be TRBD2 (6 bases). CDR3 size: 14 residues. CDR1 and CDR2 (germline): SGHRS, YFSETQ. The germline V and J ends were trimmed by 0 bases and 4 bases, with 10 bases remaining between them. CDR3 sequence: CASSLVGGGETQYF. As DNA, the CDR3 is TGCGCCAGCAGCTTGGTGGGGGGAGGAGAGACCCAGTACTTC. Full variable domain (remainder filled in from reference TRBV5-1 and TRBJ2-5): KAGVTQTPRYLIKTRGQQVTLSCSPISGHRSVSWYQQTPGQGLQFLFEYFSETQRNKGNFPGRFSGRQFSNSRSEMNVSTLELGDSALYLCASSLVGGGETQYFGPGTRLLVL.

The chain combines TRBV6-5 with TRBJ2-7, with D perhaps TRBD2 (5 bases). This CDR3 is 13 amino acids long. Germline CDR1 reads MNHEY; CDR2 reads SVGAGI. Trimming stripped 0 bases from V and 6 bases from J, with 9 bases between. The DNA for the CDR3 is TGTGCCAGCAGTTACTCGGCTAGCACCGAGCAGTACTTC. Its protein product is CASSYSASTEQYF.

The genes are TRBV5-1 and TRBJ2-1, with 8 bases lining up with TRBD2. CDR3 length: 16 amino acids. The germline V gene encodes CDR1 SGHRS and CDR2 YFSETQ. V lost 1 base to trimming and J lost 0 bases; unmatched junction nucleotides: 3. CDR3: CASSLTSGSSYNEQFF. CDR3 in DNA: TGCGCCAGCAGCTTGACTAGCGGAAGCTCCTACAATGAGCAGTTCTTC.

The chain joins TRBV5-1 to TRBJ1-4; TRBD1 matches at 7 bases. V lost 3 bases, J lost 4 bases, and 6 bases stayed unmatched. The germline V gene has CDR1 SGHRS and CDR2 YFSETQ. CDR3 length equals 15 residues. CDR3 loop: CASSWGDRNNEKLFF. The CDR3 DNA reads TGCGCCAGCAGCTGGGGGGACAGAAATAATGAAAAACTGTTTTTT.

The rearrangement links TRBV9 to TRBJ2-6; a weak D match, TRBD2 (6 bases). CDR1 is SGDLS and CDR2 is YYNGEE in the germline V gene. This CDR3 has 15 amino acids. Trimming pared 4 bases from V and 1 base from J, leaving 9 bases between. The CDR3 region is CASSPGESGANVLTF. DNA of the CDR3: TGTGCCAGCAGCCCGGGGGAGTCTGGGGCCAACGTCCTGACTTTC.

The J gene is TRBJ1-2, the V gene TRBV3-1 (or the pseudogene TRBV3-2); 8 bases agree with TRBD1. Germline V lookup: CDR1 LGHDT, CDR2 YNNKEL (reference sequence). J lost 8 bases, V lost 4 bases, and 9 bases had no gene match. This CDR3 is built from 14 residues. The CDR3 DNA reads TGTGCCAGCAGCCGAGGCAGGGGGCCCGTGGGCTACACCTTC. It is translated as CASSRGRGPVGYTF.

This rearrangement joins TRBV27 to TRBJ2-5; D is possibly TRBD1 (6 bases). Germline V CDR1 and CDR2: MNHEY, SMNVEV (reference sequence). Trimming took 3 bases from V and 5 from J, leaving 19 bases between them. CDR3 size: 16 residues. The CDR3 spells CASSLRPGHHGETQYF. CDR3 nucleotide sequence: TGTGCCAGCAGTTTGAGACCGGGACACCATGGGGAGACCCAGTACTTC.

In its sample, this clone was seen a few times. The V gene is TRBV5-4, the J gene TRBJ2-1; possible D gene TRBD2, 5 bases. V dropped 2 bases and J dropped 7 bases, with 16 bases sitting between them. Germline lookup yields CDR1 SGHNT and CDR2 YYREEE (reference sequence). The CDR3 length is 15 residues. In DNA form, the CDR3 reads TGTGCCAGCAGCTTAGCTAGCCGCCCTTTAAATGAGCAGTTCTTC. The encoded protein is CASSLASRPLNEQFF.

The V gene is TRBV6-5, the J gene TRBJ1-4; 9 bases line up with TRBD1. With 4 bases clipped from V and 8 bases from J, the junction kept 8 bases outside the gene matches. The CDR3 runs 15 residues. Germline V gene lookup returns CDR1 MNHEY and CDR2 SVGAGI. CDR3 DNA sequence: TGTGCCAGCAGTTCCCTACAGGGGGCGAGGGAAAAACTGTTTTTT. Amino acids: CASSSLQGAREKLFF.